This T cell receptor (beta chain) is from a study of PD-L1 blockade in urothelial cancer. Study-wide context: Men with urothelial cancer arising in the bladder made up twenty-five of 29 patients. From 0 to 3 prior chemotherapy regimens had been given to the patients. Samples of blood were analyzed 3 weeks (second dose) and 6 weeks after treatment start.

TCRdb's table, derived via immunoSEQ multiplex PCR, lists solely in-frame clones and lacks some. Here the sample spans just under 45,000 clones, around 90% being singletons. Urothelial carcinoma, locally advanced or metastatic, affected the patients. Germline CDR1 reads LNHDA; CDR2 reads SQIVND (reference sequence). Trimming took off 0 bases at V and 3 bases at J, with 12 bases between the two ends. The CDR3 has 16 amino acids. Material: PBMCs, obtained around atezolizumab (anti-PD-L1) treatment. The chain combines TRBV19 with TRBJ2-1, with D maybe TRBD1 (6 bases). The receptor was isolated from a woman in her sixties with urothelial cancer. The CDR3 DNA reads as TGTGCCAGTAGTATAGATTCGGGACACCGCTACAATGAGCAGTTCTTC. Translation: CASSIDSGHRYNEQFF.